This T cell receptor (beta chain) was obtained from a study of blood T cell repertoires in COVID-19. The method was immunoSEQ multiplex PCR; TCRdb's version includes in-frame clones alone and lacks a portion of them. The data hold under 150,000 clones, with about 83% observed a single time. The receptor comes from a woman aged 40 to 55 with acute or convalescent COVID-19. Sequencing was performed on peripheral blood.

This chain's CDR3 is CASSLETGGFGYTF. In DNA form, the CDR3 reads TGTGCCAGCAGCTTAGAAACAGGGGGGTTTGGCTACACCTTC. J is TRBJ1-2 and V is TRBV7-2, with 8 nucleotides matching TRBD1. The CDR3 contains 14 residues. Germline CDR1 is SGHTA and CDR2 is FQGNSA. V gave up 1 base and J gave up 7 bases; unmatched junction bases: 5.